The present T cell receptor (beta chain) was sequenced within a study of cytomegalovirus exposure and HLA in healthy donors. This PCR relied on a set of 60 Vbeta primers and 13 Jbeta primers. Sequencing was performed with immunoSEQ multiplex PCR; in TCRdb, only in-frame clones are kept and a portion is missing. This sample has tens of thousands of clones, with approximately 72% found just once. This clonotype was sampled from a woman under 40 in good health and CMV-seropositive. The sample comprised PBMCs.

This chain's CDR3 is CASSLAGSYEQYF. The CDR3 coding sequence is TGTGCCAGCAGCTTGGCAGGCTCCTACGAGCAGTACTTC. The J gene is TRBJ2-7, the V gene TRBV5-6; no definite D call. Germline assignment: CDR1 SGHDT and CDR2 YYEEEE. The length of the CDR3 is 13 residues. V was trimmed by 0 bases and J by 0 bases, leaving 4 bases between them.